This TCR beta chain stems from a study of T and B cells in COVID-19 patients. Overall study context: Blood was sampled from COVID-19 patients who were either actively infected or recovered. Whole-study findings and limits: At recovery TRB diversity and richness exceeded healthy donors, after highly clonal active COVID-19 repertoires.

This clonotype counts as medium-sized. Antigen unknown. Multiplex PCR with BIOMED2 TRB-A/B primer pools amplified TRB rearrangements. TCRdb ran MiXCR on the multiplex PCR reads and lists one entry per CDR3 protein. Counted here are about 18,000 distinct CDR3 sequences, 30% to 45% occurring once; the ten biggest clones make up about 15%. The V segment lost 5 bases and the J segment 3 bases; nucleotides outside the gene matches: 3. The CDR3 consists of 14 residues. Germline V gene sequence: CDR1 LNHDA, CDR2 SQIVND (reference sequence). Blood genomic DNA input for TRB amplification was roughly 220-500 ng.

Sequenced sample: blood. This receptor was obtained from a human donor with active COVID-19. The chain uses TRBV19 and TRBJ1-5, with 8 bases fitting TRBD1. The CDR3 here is CASSRDRINQPQHF. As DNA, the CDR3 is TGTGCCAGTAGTCGGGACAGGATCAATCAGCCCCAGCATTTT.